This record looks at one TCR beta chain sequence and its context. As originally analysed: The authors estimated nucleated cell counts from reference gene primer amplification. The repertoire was sequenced with immunoSEQ multiplex PCR; TCRdb's copy has only in-frame clones and lacks some. Clone size and V and J calls were adopted from that table, with D and trimming inferred from the DNA. The sample records some 500,000 clones, about 89% being singletons. The data were taken from a study of blood T cell repertoires in COVID-19. Overall study context: Sources were T cells, B-cell-depleted T cells, or PBMCs; the material itself was cDNA or gDNA.

Enrolment of Seattle patients took place during active infection, and they were followed longitudinally. This TCR was sampled from a woman in her 50s with COVID-19, enrolled during active disease. Sequencing was performed on peripheral blood.

CDR3 coding DNA: TGTGCCAGTAGTATAAGAAGCTCCCGAGTCTATGGCTACACCTTC. Translation: CASSIRSSRVYGYTF. The chain couples TRBV19 to TRBJ1-2; D not certain. Trimming took 2 bases from V and 4 from J, leaving 14 bases between them. From germline, CDR1 is LNHDA and CDR2 SQIVND (reference sequence). The CDR3 runs to 15 residues.